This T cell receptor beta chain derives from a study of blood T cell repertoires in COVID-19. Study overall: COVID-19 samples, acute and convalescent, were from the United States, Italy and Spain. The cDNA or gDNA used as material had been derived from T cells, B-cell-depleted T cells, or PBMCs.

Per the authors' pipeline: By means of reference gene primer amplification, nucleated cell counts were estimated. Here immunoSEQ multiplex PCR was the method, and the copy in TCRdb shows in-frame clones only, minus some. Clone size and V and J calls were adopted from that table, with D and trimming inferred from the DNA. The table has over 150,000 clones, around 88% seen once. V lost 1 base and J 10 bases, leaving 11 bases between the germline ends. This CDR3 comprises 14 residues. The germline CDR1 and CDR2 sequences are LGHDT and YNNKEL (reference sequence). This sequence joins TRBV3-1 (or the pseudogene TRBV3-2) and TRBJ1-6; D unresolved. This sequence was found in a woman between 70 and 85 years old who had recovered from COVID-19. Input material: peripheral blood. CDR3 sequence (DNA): TGTGCCAGCAGCCAAGTGATCCGGAGGTCACCCCTCCACTTT. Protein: CASSQVIRRSPLHF.